This record covers a single TCR beta chain. Its antigen remains unknown. The data are from a study of T-cell memory formation after mild COVID-19. Constant-segment primers were used for 5'RACE, and the resulting TCR alpha and TCR beta cDNA libraries carried sample barcodes and UMIs. MiXCR, applied by TCRdb to the 5' RACE reads, yields one record per CDR3 protein. The sample includes 57,000 or so distinct CDR3 sequences, about a tenth of them seen just once. Study-level findings and limits: Memory from before infection featured some responding clones, which suggests cross-reactive memory joined. Later expanders leaned CD4+, whereas clones that contracted between day 15 and 85 were balanced CD4/CD8.

This TCR was recovered from a man aged 18-30 years who had mild COVID-19 (a few samples of this study predate the infection). Cell type and time point are not known. The sample comprised PBMCs or a T cell subset sorted from them (not recorded which).

CDR3 in DNA: TGTGCCAGCAGTCCCACCGGGACCCCCGAGACCCAGTACTTC. It is translated as CASSPTGTPETQYF. This chain connects TRBV12-3 or TRBV12-4 to TRBJ2-5; D assignment may be TRBD1 or TRBD2 (5 bases each). Trimming took off 5 bases at V and 5 bases at J, with 15 bases between the two ends. The CDR3 is 14 amino acids.